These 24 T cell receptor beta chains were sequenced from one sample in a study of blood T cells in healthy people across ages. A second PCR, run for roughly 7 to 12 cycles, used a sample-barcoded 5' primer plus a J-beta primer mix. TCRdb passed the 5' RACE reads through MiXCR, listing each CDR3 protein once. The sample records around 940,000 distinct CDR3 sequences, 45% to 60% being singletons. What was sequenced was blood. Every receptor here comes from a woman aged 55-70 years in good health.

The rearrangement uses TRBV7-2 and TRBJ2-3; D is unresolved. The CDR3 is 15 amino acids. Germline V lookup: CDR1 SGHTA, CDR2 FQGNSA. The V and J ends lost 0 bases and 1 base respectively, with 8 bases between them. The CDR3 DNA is TGTGCCAGCAGCTTAGCGGCGTCTCGCACAGATACGCAGTATTTT. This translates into CASSLAASRTDTQYF.

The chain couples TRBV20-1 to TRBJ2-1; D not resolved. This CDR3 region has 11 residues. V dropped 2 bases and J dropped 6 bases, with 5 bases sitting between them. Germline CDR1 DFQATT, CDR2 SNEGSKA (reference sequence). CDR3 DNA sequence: TGCAGTGCTAGACTCGGCAATGAGCAGTTCTTC. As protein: CSARLGNEQFF.

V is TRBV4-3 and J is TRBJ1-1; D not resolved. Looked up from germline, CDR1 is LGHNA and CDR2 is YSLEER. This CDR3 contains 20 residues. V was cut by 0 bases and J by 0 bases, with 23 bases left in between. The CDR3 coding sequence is TGCGCCAGCAGCCAAGATCTTTGGCGAGTCGTATCCGAGATGAACACTGAAGCTTTCTTT. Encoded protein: CASSQDLWRVVSEMNTEAFF.

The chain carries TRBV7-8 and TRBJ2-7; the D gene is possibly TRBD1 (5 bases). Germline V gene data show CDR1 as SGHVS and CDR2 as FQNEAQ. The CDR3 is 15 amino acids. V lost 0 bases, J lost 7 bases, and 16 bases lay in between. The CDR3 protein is CASSLARQIYNEQYF. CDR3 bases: TGTGCCAGCAGCTTAGCGAGACAGATCTACAATGAGCAGTACTTC. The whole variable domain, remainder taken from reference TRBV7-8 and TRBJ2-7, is GAGVSQSPRYKVAKRGQDVALRCDPISGHVSLFWYQQALGQGPEFLTYFQNEAQLDKSGLPSDRFFAERPEGSVSTLKIQRTQQEDSAVYLCASSLARQIYNEQYFGPGTRLTVT.

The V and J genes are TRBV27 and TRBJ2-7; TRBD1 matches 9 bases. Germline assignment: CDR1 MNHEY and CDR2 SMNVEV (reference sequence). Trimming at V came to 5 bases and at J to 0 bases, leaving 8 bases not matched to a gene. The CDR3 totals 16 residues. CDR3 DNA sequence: TGTGCCAGCAGTGCCTCACAGGGGGCGATCTCCTACGAGCAGTACTTC. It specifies CASSASQGAISYEQYF.

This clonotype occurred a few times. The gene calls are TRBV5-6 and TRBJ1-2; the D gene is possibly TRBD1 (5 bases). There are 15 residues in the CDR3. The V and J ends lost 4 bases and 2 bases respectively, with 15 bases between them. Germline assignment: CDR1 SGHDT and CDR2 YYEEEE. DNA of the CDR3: TGTGCCAGCAGCCCCCTGGGACTTTCGAACTATGGCTACACCTTC. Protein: CASSPLGLSNYGYTF.

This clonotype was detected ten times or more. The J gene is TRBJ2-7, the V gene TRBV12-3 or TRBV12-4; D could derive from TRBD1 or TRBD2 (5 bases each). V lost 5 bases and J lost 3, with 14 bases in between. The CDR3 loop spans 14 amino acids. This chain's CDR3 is CASSDGTQNYEQYF. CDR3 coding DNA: TGTGCCAGCAGTGACGGGACGCAGAACTACGAGCAGTACTTC.

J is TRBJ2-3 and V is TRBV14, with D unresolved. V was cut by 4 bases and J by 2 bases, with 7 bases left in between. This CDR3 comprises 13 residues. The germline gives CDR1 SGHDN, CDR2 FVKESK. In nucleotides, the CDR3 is TGTGCCAGCAGCCCGGTTACCACAGATACGCAGTATTTT. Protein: CASSPVTTDTQYF. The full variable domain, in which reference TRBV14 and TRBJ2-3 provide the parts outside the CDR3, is EAGVTQFPSHSVIEKGQTVTLRCDPISGHDNLYWYRRVMGKEIKFLLHFVKESKQDESGMPNNRFLAERTGGTYSTLKVQPAELEDSGVYFCASSPVTTDTQYFGPGTRLTVL.

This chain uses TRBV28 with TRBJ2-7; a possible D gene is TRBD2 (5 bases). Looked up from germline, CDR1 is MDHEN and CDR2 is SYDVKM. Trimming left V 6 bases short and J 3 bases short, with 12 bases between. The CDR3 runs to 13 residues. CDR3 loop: CASRRTRNYEQYF. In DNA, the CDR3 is TGTGCCAGCAGGAGAACTAGGAACTACGAGCAGTACTTC.

CDR3 in DNA: TGTGCCAGCAGTTCACTGGGGGGATACAGGGAACCTCTAACCTACGAGCAGTACTTC. This encodes CASSSLGGYREPLTYEQYF. V gene TRBV28 combines with J gene TRBJ2-5; D tentatively fits TRBD1 or TRBD2 (6 bases each). The J call could be wrong; TRBJ2-7 is a better fit for the DNA end. Germline V gene lookup returns CDR1 MDHEN and CDR2 SYDVKM. The CDR3 extends over 19 amino acids.

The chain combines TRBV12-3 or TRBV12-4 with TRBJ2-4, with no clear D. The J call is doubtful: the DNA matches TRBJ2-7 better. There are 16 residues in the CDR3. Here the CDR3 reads CASSKPRSFGSYEQYF. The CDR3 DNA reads TGTGCCAGCAGTAAACCGAGATCCTTCGGGTCCTACGAGCAGTACTTC.

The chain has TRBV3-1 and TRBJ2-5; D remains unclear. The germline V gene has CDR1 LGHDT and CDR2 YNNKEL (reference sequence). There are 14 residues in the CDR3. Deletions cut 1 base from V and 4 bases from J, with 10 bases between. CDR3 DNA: TGTGCCAGCAGCCAAGTCCAGTTTGCAGAGACCCAGTACTTC. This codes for CASSQVQFAETQYF.

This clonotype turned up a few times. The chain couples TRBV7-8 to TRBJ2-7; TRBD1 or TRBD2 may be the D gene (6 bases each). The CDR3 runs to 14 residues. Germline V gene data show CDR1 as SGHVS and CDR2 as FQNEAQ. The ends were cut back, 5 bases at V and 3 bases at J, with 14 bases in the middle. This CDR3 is CASSPGAFRYEQYF. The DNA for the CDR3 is TGTGCCAGCAGCCCGGGGGCCTTTCGCTACGAGCAGTACTTC.

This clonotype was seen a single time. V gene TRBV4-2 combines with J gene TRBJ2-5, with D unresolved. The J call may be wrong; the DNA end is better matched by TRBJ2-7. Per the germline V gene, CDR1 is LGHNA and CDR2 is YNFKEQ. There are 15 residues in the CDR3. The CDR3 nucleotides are TGTGCCAGCAGCCAACAGATGTATCCTCCCCACGAGCAGTACTTC. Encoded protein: CASSQQMYPPHEQYF.

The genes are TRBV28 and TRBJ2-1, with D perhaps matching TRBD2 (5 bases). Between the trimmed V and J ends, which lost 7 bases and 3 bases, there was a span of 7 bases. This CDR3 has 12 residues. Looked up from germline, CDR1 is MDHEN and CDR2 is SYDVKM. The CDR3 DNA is TGTGCCAGCACCACTAGCTACAATGAGCAGTTCTTC. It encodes CASTTSYNEQFF.

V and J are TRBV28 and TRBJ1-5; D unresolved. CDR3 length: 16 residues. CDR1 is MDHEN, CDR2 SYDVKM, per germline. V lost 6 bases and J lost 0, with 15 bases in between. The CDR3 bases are TGTGCCAGCAGCGTTCCGGGGTCGTATAGCAATCAGCCCCAGCATTTT. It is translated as CASSVPGSYSNQPQHF.

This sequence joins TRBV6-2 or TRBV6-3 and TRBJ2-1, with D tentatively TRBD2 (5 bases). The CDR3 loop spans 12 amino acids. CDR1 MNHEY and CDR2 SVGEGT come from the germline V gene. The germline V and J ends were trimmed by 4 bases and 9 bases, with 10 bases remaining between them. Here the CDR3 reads CASSLRGREQFF. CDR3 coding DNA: TGTGCCAGCAGTTTACGGGGTCGTGAGCAGTTCTTC.

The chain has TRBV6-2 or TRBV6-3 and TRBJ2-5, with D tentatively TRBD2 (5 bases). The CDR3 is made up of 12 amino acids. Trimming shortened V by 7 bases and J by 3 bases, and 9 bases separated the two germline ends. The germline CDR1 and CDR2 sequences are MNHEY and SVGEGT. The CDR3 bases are TGTGCCAGCAATACCGGGGAAGAGACCCAGTACTTC. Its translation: CASNTGEETQYF.

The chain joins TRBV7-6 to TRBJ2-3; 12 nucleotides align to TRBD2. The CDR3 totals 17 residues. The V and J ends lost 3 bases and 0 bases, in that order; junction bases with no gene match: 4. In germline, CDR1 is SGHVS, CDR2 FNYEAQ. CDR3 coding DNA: TGTGCCAGCAGCTTTAGGACTAGCGGGATTAGCACAGATACGCAGTATTTT. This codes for CASSFRTSGISTDTQYF.

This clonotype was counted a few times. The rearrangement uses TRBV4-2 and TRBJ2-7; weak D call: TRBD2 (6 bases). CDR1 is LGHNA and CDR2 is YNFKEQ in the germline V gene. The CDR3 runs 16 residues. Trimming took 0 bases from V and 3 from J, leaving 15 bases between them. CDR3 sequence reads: CASSQEFMGGGYEQYF. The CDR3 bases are TGTGCCAGCAGCCAAGAGTTTATGGGGGGAGGCTACGAGCAGTACTTC.

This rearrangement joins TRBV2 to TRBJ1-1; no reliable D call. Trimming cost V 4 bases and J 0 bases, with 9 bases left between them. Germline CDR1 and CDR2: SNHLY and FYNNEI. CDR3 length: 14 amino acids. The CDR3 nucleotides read TGTGCCAGCAGTGTCGGGCTCATGAACACTGAAGCTTTCTTT. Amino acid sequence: CASSVGLMNTEAFF.

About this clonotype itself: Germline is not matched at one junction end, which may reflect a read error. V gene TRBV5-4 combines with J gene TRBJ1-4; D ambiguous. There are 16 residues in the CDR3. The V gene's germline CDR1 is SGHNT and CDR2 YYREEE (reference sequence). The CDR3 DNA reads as TGTGCCAGCAGCCAATATGGTGACTCAACTAGGGAAAACCTGTTTTTT. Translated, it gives CASSQYGDSTRENLFF.

The CDR3 DNA is TGCAGTGCTAGTCGTGTCAGCCTCTACGAGCAGTACTTC. It is translated as CSASRVSLYEQYF. The J gene is TRBJ2-5, the V gene TRBV20-1; D is unresolved. The DNA end is a closer match to TRBJ2-7, so the J assignment may be wrong. The CDR3 runs to 13 residues. Germline CDR1 is DFQATT and CDR2 is SNEGSKA (reference sequence).

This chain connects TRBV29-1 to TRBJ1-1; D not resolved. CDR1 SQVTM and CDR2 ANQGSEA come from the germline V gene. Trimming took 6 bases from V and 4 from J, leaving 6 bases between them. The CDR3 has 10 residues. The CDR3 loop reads CSVRSTEAFF. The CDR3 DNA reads TGCAGCGTCCGGAGCACTGAAGCTTTCTTT.